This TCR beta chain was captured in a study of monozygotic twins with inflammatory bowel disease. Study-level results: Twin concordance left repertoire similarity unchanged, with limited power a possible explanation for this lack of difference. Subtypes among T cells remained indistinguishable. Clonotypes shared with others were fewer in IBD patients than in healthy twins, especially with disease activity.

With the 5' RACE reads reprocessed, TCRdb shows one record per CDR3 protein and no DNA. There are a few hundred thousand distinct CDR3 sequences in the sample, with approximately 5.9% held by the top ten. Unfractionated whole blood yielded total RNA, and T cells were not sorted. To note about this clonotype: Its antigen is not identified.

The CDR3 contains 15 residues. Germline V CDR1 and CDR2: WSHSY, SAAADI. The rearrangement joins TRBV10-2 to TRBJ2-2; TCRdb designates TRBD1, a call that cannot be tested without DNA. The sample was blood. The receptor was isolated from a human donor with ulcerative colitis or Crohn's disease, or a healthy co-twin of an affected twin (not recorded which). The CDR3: CASSRTGTTTGEPFF.